These T cell receptor beta chains were read from a single sample in a study of shared clonotypes between healthy human individuals. Sequenced by immunoSEQ multiplex PCR; TCRdb stores in-frame clones only, minus some. The sample shows more than 600,000 clones, 90% to 95% of them seen only once. Sequenced material: naive CD8+ T cells sorted from blood. These receptors all come from a young man in good health. Both conserved end residues are part of each CDR3.

J gene	V gene	CDR3 protein
TRBJ1-2	TRBV7-9	CASSLGQGARGYTF
TRBJ2-3	TRBV4-1	CASSQGTQYF
TRBJ2-1	TRBV9	CASSLTGEFGDNEQFF
TRBJ1-1	TRBV6-1	CASKMTGGYTEAFF
TRBJ2-5	TRBV2	CASSEKWGLWETQYF
TRBJ1-2	TRBV18	CASSPPAGGNSYTF
TRBJ2-7	TRBV4-1	CASSQDAQGDEQYF
TRBJ2-7	TRBV14	CASSRPGQGDNEQYF
TRBJ2-1	TRBV27	CASSLTLTLAGAHNEQFF
TRBJ2-7	TRBV27	CASSIRGYEQYF
TRBJ2-7	TRBV4-2	CASSQENSGDEQYF
TRBJ1-1	TRBV7-9	CASSLAAVPNTEAFF
TRBJ2-7	TRBV11-2	CASSSREDTTSWVSYEQYF
TRBJ2-5	TRBV7-9	CASSLVETDGAGETQYF
TRBJ1-5	TRBV27	CASSSGQRGLRQPQHF
TRBJ1-4	TRBV15	CATSRGRMANEKLFF
TRBJ2-7	TRBV27	CASSLYVGPYEQYF
TRBJ2-7	TRBV5-4	CASSLLAGGSYEQYF
TRBJ2-3	TRBV7-9	CASIATEDRGPRDTQYF
TRBJ1-1	TRBV27	CASSLSGRAEAFF
TRBJ1-1	TRBV30	CAWSAGQGRTEAFF
TRBJ2-1	TRBV15	CATSRDSGLNNEQFF
TRBJ2-5	TRBV6-5	CASSYGQGTETQYF
TRBJ2-1	TRBV29-1	CSVAGESYNEQFF
TRBJ2-7	TRBV5-1	CASSFIGLSNPEQYF
TRBJ2-7	TRBV28	CASSFTGALDEQYF
TRBJ2-3	TRBV27	CASSLSNWVGTQYF
TRBJ1-1	TRBV7-3	CASSSQVGFTEAFF
TRBJ2-7	TRBV5-1	CASSLTGELHTPQYF
TRBJ2-2	TRBV25-1	CASSEYTARGVNTGELFF
TRBJ2-2	TRBV11-3	CASSPTSGTGTGELFF
TRBJ1-5	TRBV7-5	CVRRGSIRGAGRFDGSNQPQHF
TRBJ2-6	TRBV27	CASSPGVLPGANVLTF
TRBJ1-3	TRBV10-3	CAIQPPRRQGTPGNTIYF
TRBJ2-6	TRBV2	CASSEGGNWANVLTF
TRBJ2-7	TRBV27	CASSFGAGGSYEQYF
TRBJ2-5	TRBV29-1	CSKRGFRKTQYF
TRBJ2-7	TRBV14	CASSQDPEQYF
TRBJ2-5	TRBV4-1	CASSQEPAEETQYF
TRBJ1-2	TRBV18	CASSPGQINYGYTF
TRBJ2-7	TRBV7-6	CASSRKVGEGYEQYF
TRBJ1-2	TRBV13	CASRLDGDYGYTF
TRBJ2-2	TRBV9	CASSQGDTDFGELFF
TRBJ2-3	TRBV5-4	CASSLDLAGVAGVTDTQYF
TRBJ2-7	TRBV5-6	CASSSGTVFPYEQYF
TRBJ2-7	TRBV19	CATTGGSYEQYF
TRBJ2-1	TRBV7-9	CASSWSLAEDNEQFF
TRBJ2-3	TRBV4-1	CASSLLVPDTQYF
TRBJ2-3	TRBV6-5	CASSYERGTDTQYF
TRBJ1-2	TRBV27	CAAGTGARGYTF
TRBJ2-7	TRBV7-9	CASSTGLTVSYEQYF
TRBJ2-2	TRBV7-6	CASSPLAGRTGELFF
TRBJ2-7	TRBV5-1	CASSSSGRSSYEQYF
TRBJ2-4	TRBV6-6	CASSGQPQWDEYF
TRBJ1-5	TRBV5-1	CASSLYGDQPQHF
TRBJ2-5	TRBV2	CASTTRTGGNQETQYF
TRBJ2-3	TRBV7-9	CASSTIPSDTQYF
TRBJ2-2	TRBV7-9	CASSLARATSGRLTGELFF
TRBJ2-7	TRBV5-1	CASSLPELSREGYEQYF
TRBJ2-2	TRBV28	CASSWAGSNTGELFF